The 30 T cell receptor beta chains below were found in one sample sequenced in a study of CD8 T cells in Susac syndrome. Random hexamers primed reverse transcription of about 0.45 to 1 ug RNA. MiXCR was run by TCRdb on the immunoSEQ multiplex PCR reads, yielding one entry per CDR3 protein. The sample carries hundreds of thousands of distinct CDR3 sequences, roughly 93% recorded once. Sequenced material: CD4+ T cells from PBMCs. These receptors all come from a human donor with Susac syndrome.

The rearrangement uses TRBV6-5 and TRBJ1-2; D uncertain. Germline CDR1 is MNHEY and CDR2 is SVGAGI. V dropped 4 bases and J dropped 4 bases, with 16 bases sitting between them. This CDR3 is 15 amino acids long. The CDR3, as DNA: TGTGCCAGCAGTTCCATTTCGGGGTTACTCTATGGCTACACCTTC. Encoded protein: CASSSISGLLYGYTF.

The V call is TRBV7-2, the J call TRBJ2-1, with 7 bases lining up with TRBD2. Looked up from germline, CDR1 is SGHTA and CDR2 is FQGNSA. The J segment lost 5 bases and the V segment lost 4 bases, leaving 8 bases of the junction unmatched. The CDR3 covers 15 residues. CDR3 DNA sequence: TGTGCCAGCAGCTCCGGGCGGGGGAGAAACAATGAGCAGTTCTTC. It codes for CASSSGRGRNNEQFF.

V and J are TRBV10-3 and TRBJ2-4, with TRBD1 matching 8 bases. Germline V gene data show CDR1 as ENHRY and CDR2 as SYGVKD. The J segment lost 6 bases and the V segment lost 4 bases, leaving 2 bases of the junction unmatched. The CDR3 sequence is 13 residues long. The CDR3 DNA is TGTGCCATCAGTGGTGGACAGGGAAACATTCAGTACTTC. Encoded protein: CAISGGQGNIQYF.

V gene TRBV4-3 combines with J gene TRBJ1-3; D may be TRBD1 (5 bases). V lost 0 bases to trimming and J lost 0 bases, with 9 bases between them. From germline, CDR1 is LGHNA and CDR2 YSLEER. The CDR3 is made up of 16 amino acids. This chain's CDR3 is CASSQDLGDSGNTIYF. The CDR3 DNA is TGCGCCAGCAGCCAAGATCTGGGGGACTCTGGAAACACCATATATTTT.

The chain uses TRBV25-1 and TRBJ1-1; D is perhaps TRBD1 (5 bases). CDR1 MGHDK and CDR2 SYGVNS come from the germline V gene. CDR3 length equals 13 residues. V lost 3 bases, J lost 11 bases, and 16 bases lay in between. CDR3 protein: CASSDVGESKAFF. The CDR3 region has the DNA TGTGCCAGCAGTGACGTAGGGGAAAGTAAGGCTTTCTTT.

The CDR3 DNA reads TGTGCCAGCAGTGGGACCCGGACGGCTTCCTACGAGCAGTACTTC. This translates into CASSGTRTASYEQYF. The chain carries TRBV27 and TRBJ2-7; D is perhaps TRBD1 or TRBD2 (5 bases each). CDR1 is MNHEY, CDR2 SMNVEV, per germline (reference sequence). The CDR3 sequence is 15 residues long. With 5 bases removed from V and 1 base from J, the gap between germline ends came to 15 bases.

This chain connects TRBV7-8 to TRBJ1-1; maybe TRBD1 (5 bases). The CDR3 is 12 amino acids. With 3 bases removed from V and 11 bases from J, the gap between germline ends came to 13 bases. CDR1 is SGHVS, CDR2 FQNEAQ, per germline. The CDR3 is CASSFGGGLAFF. As DNA, the CDR3 is TGTGCCAGCAGCTTTGGCGGGGGGTTGGCTTTCTTT.

This chain links TRBV9 with TRBJ2-2; no reliable D call. V was pared by 4 bases and J by 5 bases, with 9 bases between. The CDR3 sequence is 13 residues long. Germline CDR1 SGDLS, CDR2 YYNGEE. The DNA for the CDR3 is TGTGCCAGCAGCTATAGTGAGACCGGGGAGCTGTTTTTT. Translation gives CASSYSETGELFF. Based on the CDR3 plus reference TRBV9 and TRBJ2-2, the full variable domain is DSGVTQTPKHLITATGQRVTLRCSPRSGDLSVYWYQQSLDQGLQFLIQYYNGEERAKGNILERFSAQQFPDLHSELNLSSLELGDSALYFCASSYSETGELFFGEGSRLTVL.

The chain is built from TRBV7-8 and TRBJ2-5; D ambiguous. This CDR3 comprises 16 residues. V was pared by 1 base and J by 5 bases, with 17 bases between. Germline V gives CDR1 SGHVS, CDR2 FQNEAQ. The DNA for the CDR3 is TGTGCCAGCAGCTTAGGACCGACCCTTGTTAGGGAGACCCAGTACTTC. Its translation: CASSLGPTLVRETQYF. The entire variable domain, with the rest obtained from reference TRBV7-8 and TRBJ2-5, is as follows: GAGVSQSPRYKVAKRGQDVALRCDPISGHVSLFWYQQALGQGPEFLTYFQNEAQLDKSGLPSDRFFAERPEGSVSTLKIQRTQQEDSAVYLCASSLGPTLVRETQYFGPGTRLLVL.

The chain recombines TRBV5-4 with TRBJ1-2, with D possibly TRBD1 on 6 matching bases. This CDR3 has 16 residues. V was trimmed by 3 bases and J by 6 bases, leaving 21 bases between them. Germline V gives CDR1 SGHNT, CDR2 YYREEE (reference sequence). CDR3 amino acids: CASSSLSRGLLDGYTF. In nucleotides, the CDR3 is TGTGCCAGCAGCTCCCTTTCCAGGGGCCTTCTAGATGGCTACACCTTC. Full variable domain (rest looked up from reference TRBV5-4 and TRBJ1-2): ETGVTQSPTHLIKTRGQQVTLRCSSQSGHNTVSWYQQALGQGPQFIFQYYREEENGRGNFPPRFSGLQFPNYSSELNVNALELDDSALYLCASSSLSRGLLDGYTFGSGTRLTVV.

In its sample, this clonotype was seen once. CDR3 sequence reads: CASSGQGVVKNGYTF. CDR3 nucleotide sequence: TGTGCCAGCAGTGGACAGGGGGTCGTTAAGAATGGCTACACCTTC. The chain carries TRBV25-1 and TRBJ1-2, with 9 bases lining up with TRBD1. Trimming took 4 bases from V and 6 from J; bases not matched to a gene: 9. This CDR3 has 15 amino acids. Germline V lookup: CDR1 MGHDK, CDR2 SYGVNS.

This chain joins TRBV3-1 and TRBJ2-7, with 8 bases aligning to TRBD1. CDR1 is LGHDT, CDR2 YNNKEL, per germline (reference sequence). The junction had 6 bases not matched to a gene; V was cut back by 3 bases and J by 5 bases. CDR3 length equals 14 residues. The CDR3 nucleotides read TGTGCCAGCAGCCAGGACAGGGAAGGAAACGAGCAGTACTTC. It codes for CASSQDREGNEQYF.

DNA of the CDR3: TGTGCCAGCAGCTTGCCCATGGAAATAGGGTATGGCTACACCTTC. Protein sequence: CASSLPMEIGYGYTF. The rearrangement uses TRBV7-9 and TRBJ1-2; D is uncertain. With 3 bases removed from V and 5 bases from J, the gap between germline ends came to 16 bases. This CDR3 is 15 amino acids long. Germline loops: CDR1 SEHNR, CDR2 FQNEAQ (reference sequence).

The chain has TRBV24-1 and TRBJ2-5, with D perhaps being TRBD1 or TRBD2 (5 bases each). Looked up from germline, CDR1 is KGHDR and CDR2 is SFDVKD. V shed 5 bases and J shed 4 bases, with 10 bases lying between them. The CDR3 is 13 residues long. CDR3 coding DNA: TGTGCCACCAGTGCGGGGCGCGCAGAGACCCAGTACTTC. Protein: CATSAGRAETQYF.

This clonotype was observed once. The chain couples TRBV6-5 to TRBJ2-4; D gene unclear. The CDR3 is made up of 14 amino acids. Germline V CDR1 and CDR2: MNHEY, SVGAGI. The germline V and J ends were trimmed by 4 bases and 7 bases, with 14 bases remaining between them. This chain's CDR3 is CASSSLTTDNIQYF. The DNA for the CDR3 is TGTGCCAGCAGTTCCCTGACGACTGACAACATTCAGTACTTC.

The chain is built from TRBV3-1 and TRBJ2-7; TRBD2 agrees at 10 bases. The germline V gene has CDR1 LGHDT and CDR2 YNNKEL (reference sequence). The CDR3 has 16 amino acids. Losses at the gene ends were 1 base for V and 4 bases for J; bases not matched to a gene: 7. CDR3 region: CASSQGASGGTYEQYF. The CDR3 DNA is TGTGCCAGCAGCCAAGGGGCTAGCGGGGGTACATACGAGCAGTACTTC.

This chain joins TRBV18 and TRBJ1-1; a weak D match, TRBD1 (6 bases). Between the trimmed V and J ends, which lost 2 bases and 3 bases, there was a span of 13 bases. This CDR3 contains 15 residues. CDR1 and CDR2 (germline): KGHSH, LQKENI. The CDR3 region is CASSPGGQPDTEAFF. CDR3 in DNA: TGTGCCAGCTCACCAGGGGGACAACCAGACACTGAAGCTTTCTTT.

V usage is TRBV14 and J usage is TRBJ1-1, with 7 positions matching TRBD1. V lost 5 bases and J lost 3; bases outside the gene matches: 6. The CDR3 spans 14 residues. Germline CDR1 and CDR2: SGHDN and FVKESK. The CDR3 DNA follows: TGTGCCAGCAGCTCGCGACAGGGAGACACTGAAGCTTTCTTT. It codes for CASSSRQGDTEAFF.

This clonotype was picked up one time. The chain combines TRBV9 with TRBJ1-4, with 7 bases identical to TRBD1. In germline, CDR1 is SGDLS, CDR2 YYNGEE. V shed 2 bases, J shed 5 bases, and the junction held 3 bases outside the gene matches. The CDR3 length is 14 residues. CDR3 coding DNA: TGTGCCAGCAGCGTGGGGACAGAGAATGAAAAACTGTTTTTT. Amino acids: CASSVGTENEKLFF.

The rearrangement uses TRBV5-1 and TRBJ2-2; no firm D call. Looked up from germline, CDR1 is SGHRS and CDR2 is YFSETQ. The CDR3 is 13 residues long. V was pared by 2 bases and J by 6 bases, with 8 bases between. Written as DNA, the CDR3 is TGCGCCAGCAGCTTACACAGCCCCGGGGAGCTGTTTTTT. It is translated as CASSLHSPGELFF.

The gene calls are TRBV7-2 and TRBJ2-5; TRBD1 matches at 8 bases. Losses at the gene ends were 0 bases for V and 11 bases for J; bases not matched to a gene: 8. The CDR3 loop spans 14 amino acids. CDR1 and CDR2 from the germline V gene are SGHTA and FQGNSA. CDR3 region: CASSLAFARDRQYF. The CDR3 region has the DNA TGTGCCAGCAGCTTAGCTTTCGCTCGGGACAGGCAGTACTTC.

J is TRBJ1-1 and V is TRBV5-1, with a tentative D call TRBD1 (5 bases). There are 15 residues in the CDR3. V was cut by 4 bases and J by 3 bases, with 16 bases left in between. Germline-derived CDR1 and CDR2 are SGHRS and YFSETQ. DNA of the CDR3: TGCGCCAGCAGCGTCGGGGCGCCCGGGGACACTGAAGCTTTCTTT. Translated, it gives CASSVGAPGDTEAFF.

The chain is built from TRBV4-2 and TRBJ2-3, with 9 bases fitting TRBD2. The V gene's germline CDR1 is LGHNA and CDR2 YNFKEQ. V was clipped by 0 bases and J by 2 bases; unmatched bases: 6. The CDR3 is 17 amino acids. CDR3 DNA sequence: TGTGCCAGCAGCCAAGACGGAGGCGGGGGGGCCACAGATACGCAGTATTTT. It codes for CASSQDGGGGATDTQYF.

The chain employs TRBV20-1 and TRBJ2-7, with 9 bases lining up with TRBD1. The ends lost 1 base at V and 7 bases at J; junction bases unmatched: 8. The CDR3 is made up of 14 amino acids. Germline assignment: CDR1 DFQATT and CDR2 SNEGSKA (reference sequence). The CDR3 sequence is CSARVGTGTEEQYF. CDR3 DNA: TGCAGTGCTAGAGTTGGGACAGGGACGGAGGAGCAGTACTTC.

This clonotype was observed a few times. The chain carries TRBV3-1 and TRBJ2-7; possibly TRBD2 for D (5 bases). CDR1 and CDR2 (germline): LGHDT, YNNKEL (reference sequence). Trimming took 3 bases from V and 2 from J, leaving 5 bases between them. CDR3 length equals 12 residues. CDR3 sequence reads: CASSQRAYEQYF. DNA for the CDR3: TGTGCCAGCAGCCAGCGGGCCTACGAGCAGTACTTC.

The chain recombines TRBV4-3 with TRBJ1-1; D is unresolved. Per the germline V gene, CDR1 is LGHNA and CDR2 is YSLEER. V lost 4 bases and J lost 6, with 18 bases in between. The CDR3 totals 15 residues. In DNA, the CDR3 is TGCGCCAGCAGCCCCGCAGAGCATCATCGGGCTGAAGCTTTCTTT. Translation: CASSPAEHHRAEAFF.

CDR3 sequence: CSVEDRDSGYTF. CDR3 coding DNA: TGCAGCGTTGAAGATCGAGACAGTGGCTACACCTTC. V and J are TRBV29-1 and TRBJ1-2; weak D call: TRBD1 (5 bases). The CDR3 is made up of 12 amino acids. The V end lost 0 bases, the J end lost 7 bases, and 9 bases lay between the germline ends. Germline CDR1 and CDR2: SQVTM and ANQGSEA.

The chain is built from TRBV7-3 and TRBJ1-3; D is unclear. The germline V and J ends were trimmed by 5 bases and 3 bases, with 5 bases remaining between them. This CDR3 is 12 amino acids long. The germline V gene encodes CDR1 SGHTA and CDR2 FQGTGA. In DNA form, the CDR3 reads TGTGCCAGCAGCCCCGGTGGAAACACCATATATTTT. It codes for CASSPGGNTIYF. Variable domain in full (rest from reference TRBV7-3 and TRBJ1-3): GAGVSQTPSNKVTEKGKYVELRCDPISGHTALYWYRQSLGQGPEFLIYFQGTGAADDSGLPNDRFFAVRPEGSVSTLKIQRTERGDSAVYLCASSPGGNTIYFGEGSWLTVV.

The rearrangement joins TRBV18 to TRBJ1-6; a weak D match, TRBD1 (6 bases). V lost 3 bases, J lost 3 bases, and 15 bases lay in between. Germline V CDR1 and CDR2: KGHSH, LQKENI. The CDR3 totals 17 residues. CDR3 loop: CASSPLGRGNYNSPLHF. The CDR3 DNA reads TGTGCCAGCTCACCTCTTGGCAGGGGAAACTATAATTCACCCCTCCACTTT. Together with reference TRBV18 and TRBJ1-6, the CDR3 gives the full variable domain: NAGVMQNPRHLVRRRGQEARLRCSPMKGHSHVYWYRQLPEEGLKFMVYLQKENIIDESGMPKERFSAEFPKEGPSILRIQQVVRGDSAAYFCASSPLGRGNYNSPLHFGNGTRLTVT.

The rearrangement joins TRBV9 to TRBJ2-3; D is possibly TRBD1 or TRBD2 (5 bases each). V was pared by 0 bases and J by 0 bases, with 8 bases between. This CDR3 region has 15 residues. Germline V gives CDR1 SGDLS, CDR2 YYNGEE. The CDR3 here is CASSVVGASTDTQYF. The CDR3 DNA reads as TGTGCCAGCAGCGTAGTCGGGGCCAGCACAGATACGCAGTATTTT.